The rows below give T cell receptor beta chains drawn from one sample of a study of T cells in narcolepsy. The table came from immunoSEQ multiplex PCR; TCRdb's copy has only in-frame clones and leaves some out. The sample consists of tens of thousands of clones, around 90% of them appearing once. Sample: CD45RA- memory CD4+ T cells from PBMCs. These receptors all stem from a human donor with narcolepsy. CDR3s include the opening cysteine and the closing phenylalanine or tryptophan. A D gene is named only where the DNA matches it firmly. Rows give clone size only sometimes, using once, few, many, or a class for an expanded clone.

v_call	cdr3_length	clone_size	d_call	j_call	cdr3_nt	cdr3_aa
TRBV30	13	.	.	TRBJ1-1	TGTGCCTGGTCCGGAGGGGGAGGTACTGAAGCTTTCTTT	CAWSGGGGTEAFF
TRBV19	14	.	TRBD2	TRBJ2-7	TGTGCCAGTAGTTGGGAGCGGGAGACCCACGAGCAGTACTTC	CASSWERETHEQYF
TRBV10-3	16	.	.	TRBJ1-4	TGTGCCATCAGTGACGGGGGGAGAACCCGCGATGAAAAACTGTTTTTT	CAISDGGRTRDEKLFF
TRBV30	11	.	.	TRBJ2-7	TGTGCCGGAAAAACGGACTACGAGCAGTACTTC	CAGKTDYEQYF
TRBV19	13	.	.	TRBJ1-5	TGTGCCAGTAGTACCAGGCTGGGACAGCCCCAGCATTTT	CASSTRLGQPQHF
TRBV5-4	14	.	.	TRBJ2-5	TGTGCCAGCAGCTCTGGACTCGATCAAGAGACCCAGTACTTC	CASSSGLDQETQYF
TRBV7-9	14	.	.	TRBJ1-1	TGTGCCAGCAGCTTAGGGCACTTAAACACTGAAGCTTTCTTT	CASSLGHLNTEAFF
TRBV29-1	13	.	.	TRBJ2-7	TGCAGCGTTCAAGCGGGTGTCTCCTACGAGCAGTACTTC	CSVQAGVSYEQYF
TRBV9	15	.	TRBD2	TRBJ2-5	TGTGCCAGCAGCGATAGCGGGAAGGTACAAGAGACCCAGTACTTC	CASSDSGKVQETQYF
TRBV9	16	.	.	TRBJ1-2	TGTGCCAGCAGCGCAGCGGGGTTTGCAGGGAACTATGGCTACACCTTC	CASSAAGFAGNYGYTF
TRBV23-1	18	.	.	TRBJ2-5	TGCGCCAGCACCTCAGGGGTGTATTCCGGGGCCGATCAAGAGACCCAGTACTTC	CASTSGVYSGADQETQYF
TRBV5-8	11	.	.	TRBJ1-5	TGTGCCAGCAGCTTCTATGGAGGGGTGCATTTT	CASSFYGGVHF
TRBV6-5	13	.	.	TRBJ1-2	TGTGCCAGCAGTTACTCCGGGGCGCGGGGCTACACCTTC	CASSYSGARGYTF
TRBV5-5	17	once	TRBD1	TRBJ1-2	TGTGCCAGCAGCCCGGGACAGGCACTCTCTCTGTTAGGTGGCTACACCTTC	CASSPGQALSLLGGYTF
TRBV29-1	14	once	TRBD1	TRBJ2-3	TGCAGCGTTGGAGGGACAGGGTTCACAGATACGCAGTATTTT	CSVGGTGFTDTQYF
TRBV5-1	16	.	.	TRBJ2-6	TGCGCCAGCCTGCCCGGCCGGGGATCTGGGGCCAACGTCCTGACTTTC	CASLPGRGSGANVLTF
TRBV11-2	15	.	.	TRBJ2-6	TGTGCCAGCAGTGGTAGTCTCTCTGGGGCCAACGTCCTGACTTTC	CASSGSLSGANVLTF
TRBV7-2	16	.	TRBD1	TRBJ2-2	TGTGCCAGCAGCTTAGGAGGCGGACAGGGTGACCGGGAGCTGTTTTTT	CASSLGGGQGDRELFF
TRBV4-2	16	.	TRBD2	TRBJ2-5	TGTGCCAGCAGCTCCCGACTAGCGGGGAGCCAAGAGACCCAGTACTTC	CASSSRLAGSQETQYF
TRBV18	16	.	.	TRBJ2-1	TGTGCCAGCTCACCCGCATCCAGGGGGGTGGGAAATGAGCAGTTCTTC	CASSPASRGVGNEQFF
TRBV5-1	14	.	.	TRBJ2-7	TGCGCCAGCAGCTTAACCGGGGGTGGCTACGAGCAGTACTTC	CASSLTGGGYEQYF
TRBV9	14	.	.	TRBJ1-2	TGTGCCAGCAGCGTAGCGGCACAGGGTACTGGCTACACCTTC	CASSVAAQGTGYTF
TRBV6-1	14	.	TRBD1	TRBJ1-6	TGTGCCAGCAGTCGACAGGGTAGGGGTTCACCCCTCCACTTT	CASSRQGRGSPLHF
TRBV5-1	20	once	TRBD2	TRBJ2-6	TGCGCCAGCAGCTCCCCTCCCGGGACTAGCGGGATGGTGGGGGCCAACGTCCTGACTTTC	CASSSPPGTSGMVGANVLTF
TRBV18	14	.	.	TRBJ1-5	TGTGCCAGCTCACCAAGGGAAGGCAATCAGCCCCAGCATTTT	CASSPREGNQPQHF
TRBV28	13	once	.	TRBJ2-7	TGTGCCAGCACCGACAGGGAGGCCTACGAGCAGTACTTC	CASTDREAYEQYF
TRBV7-9	15	.	TRBD2	TRBJ2-1	TGTGCCAGCAGCCGGGGACTAATCTCCCACAATGAGCAGTTCTTC	CASSRGLISHNEQFF
TRBV7-9	14	.	.	TRBJ2-2	TGTGCCAGCACAAGGGACCGGGTCACCGGGGAGCTGTTTTTT	CASTRDRVTGELFF
TRBV11-2	15	.	.	TRBJ2-3	TGTGCCAGCAGCTTGGCGGGCAGGGGCACAGATACGCAGTATTTT	CASSLAGRGTDTQYF
TRBV7-8	13	.	.	TRBJ2-3	TGTGCCAGCAGCTATAGCGGCTCCTCTACCCCGCATTTT	CASSYSGSSTPHF
TRBV5-1	15	.	.	TRBJ2-7	TGCGCCAGCAGCTTGTTTGTAGGGGAGTCCTACGAGCAGTACTTC	CASSLFVGESYEQYF
TRBV19	13	once	TRBD1	TRBJ1-2	TGTGCCAGTAGTCCTCGGACAGGGGATGGCTACACCTTC	CASSPRTGDGYTF
TRBV11-3	15	.	TRBD1	TRBJ1-1	TGTGCCAGCAGCTCCTACAGGGGGCGCAACACTGAAGCTTTCTTT	CASSSYRGRNTEAFF
TRBV20-1	11	.	.	TRBJ2-1	TGCAGTGCTTCTAGTCCCAATGAGCAGTTCTTC	CSASSPNEQFF
TRBV5-6	15	.	.	TRBJ2-5	TGTGCCAGCAGTTCCCCCTACTGGGGACAAGAGACCCAGTACTTC	CASSSPYWGQETQYF
TRBV6-1	13	.	.	TRBJ2-7	TGTGCCAGCAGCTGGGACACACCCTACGAGCAGTACTTC	CASSWDTPYEQYF
TRBV28	15	once	.	TRBJ2-3	TGTGCCAGCAGTTTTGAGGGGTCACTTTTAGATACGCAGTATTTT	CASSFEGSLLDTQYF
TRBV18	16	.	.	TRBJ2-3	TGTGCCAGCTCACCGGACGCAGCGGTTAGCACAGATACGCAGTATTTT	CASSPDAAVSTDTQYF
TRBV28	14	.	.	TRBJ1-2	TGTGCCAGCAGCCGCCGGAGGGCAGGCTATGGCTACACCTTC	CASSRRRAGYGYTF